These 22 T cell receptor beta chains share one sample of origin, sequenced in a study of blood T cells in healthy people across ages. A J-beta primer mix and a sample-barcoded 5' primer were used in a second PCR of about 6 to 12 cycles. TCRdb fed the 5' RACE reads into MiXCR, producing one record per CDR3 protein. The table records roughly 900,000 distinct CDR3 sequences, around 46% of them present only once. The sample taken for sequencing was blood. The source is a man aged 25-45 years in good health.

The rearrangement links TRBV2 to TRBJ2-4, with D maybe TRBD2 (6 bases). The J call may be faulty, since TRBJ2-7 better matches the DNA end. The germline V gene has CDR1 SNHLY and CDR2 FYNNEI. This CDR3 comprises 13 residues. The CDR3 loop reads CASRAGPTYEQYF. The DNA of the CDR3 is TGTGCCAGCAGGGCGGGGCCTACCTACGAGCAGTACTTC.

This clonotype was picked up a small number of times. The chain carries TRBV24-1 and TRBJ1-6, with a tentative D call TRBD1 (5 bases). CDR1 and CDR2 (germline): KGHDR, SFDVKD. The CDR3 is made up of 16 amino acids. The V end was cut by 1 base, the J end by 9 bases, with 15 bases between. CDR3 amino acids: CATSDLEGMDISPLHF. The CDR3 coding sequence is TGTGCCACCAGTGATTTAGAGGGGATGGACATTTCACCCCTCCACTTT.

The gene calls are TRBV20-1 and TRBJ2-5, with D tentatively TRBD2 (5 bases). Trimming pared 1 base from V and 5 bases from J, leaving 14 bases between. This CDR3 spans 14 amino acids. The germline V gene has CDR1 DFQATT and CDR2 SNEGSKA (reference sequence). As DNA, the CDR3 is TGCAGTGCTAGAGCGGGATTGAATATGGAGACCCAGTACTTC. Translated: CSARAGLNMETQYF.

This clonotype was observed a handful of times. The chain uses TRBV7-3 and TRBJ2-1; D uncertain. V was trimmed by 5 bases and J by 8 bases, leaving 13 bases between them. The V gene's germline CDR1 is SGHTA and CDR2 FQGTGA. The CDR3 runs to 13 residues. The CDR3 DNA reads TGTGCCAGCAGCAGGGAACTCGTCGATGAGCAGTTCTTC. Protein sequence: CASSRELVDEQFF.

The gene calls are TRBV20-1 and TRBJ2-2; D call uncertain. Germline values: CDR1 DFQATT, CDR2 SNEGSKA (reference sequence). CDR3 size: 13 residues. Trimming shortened V by 4 bases and J by 6 bases, and 12 bases separated the two germline ends. Here the CDR3 reads CSAIRQEPGELFF. As DNA, the CDR3 is TGCAGTGCTATCCGGCAGGAGCCCGGGGAGCTGTTTTTT.

The chain is built from TRBV12-3 or TRBV12-4 and TRBJ2-1, with D perhaps being TRBD1 or TRBD2 (5 bases each). This CDR3 contains 15 residues. V was pared by 3 bases and J by 6 bases, with 15 bases between. The CDR3 DNA follows: TGTGCCAGCAGTTTGGGACGAGCGGAAATCAATGAGCAGTTCTTC. It is translated as CASSLGRAEINEQFF.

The rearrangement links TRBV6-5 to TRBJ2-7; 11 positions match TRBD2. V lost 2 bases to trimming and J lost 4 bases; unmatched junction nucleotides: 4. This CDR3 is 15 amino acids long. Germline V gene lookup returns CDR1 MNHEY and CDR2 SVGAGI. The CDR3 region is CASSYTLAGGYEQYF. The CDR3 DNA follows: TGTGCCAGCAGTTACACGCTAGCGGGGGGATACGAGCAGTACTTC.

This clonotype has only a few counts. CDR3 protein: CASSQEPGGTEAFF. The CDR3 DNA reads TGCGCCAGCAGCCAGGAACCAGGCGGCACTGAAGCTTTCTTT. The chain combines TRBV4-3 with TRBJ1-1, with D unresolved. V was trimmed by 3 bases and J by 4 bases, leaving 12 bases between them. The germline gives CDR1 LGHNA, CDR2 YSLEER. The CDR3 has 14 amino acids.

The genes are TRBV20-1 and TRBJ1-2, with a possible D match to TRBD1 (6 bases). Germline assignment: CDR1 DFQATT and CDR2 SNEGSKA (reference sequence). With 3 bases removed from V and 8 bases from J, the gap between germline ends came to 19 bases. CDR3 length: 14 amino acids. CDR3 sequence: CSASIGGRPEGYTF. The CDR3 nucleotides read TGCAGTGCTAGCATAGGGGGTCGGCCCGAGGGCTACACCTTC.

The chain recombines TRBV28 with TRBJ2-1; D is possibly TRBD1 or TRBD2 (6 bases each). The CDR3 consists of 15 residues. Trimming removed 5 bases from V and 8 bases from J, with 19 bases in between. Germline CDR1 is MDHEN and CDR2 is SYDVKM. CDR3 loop: CASSTPQGTSDEQFF. The CDR3 bases are TGTGCCAGCAGTACTCCGCAGGGGACTTCTGATGAGCAGTTCTTC.

The CDR3 sequence: CASRIMGGIGYGYTF. The CDR3 DNA is TGCGCCAGCCGGATAATGGGGGGCATTGGCTATGGCTACACCTTC. The gene calls are TRBV5-1 and TRBJ1-2; the D gene is possibly TRBD1 (6 bases). V was clipped by 7 bases and J by 4 bases, with 20 bases between them. CDR1 is SGHRS, CDR2 YFSETQ, per germline. This CDR3 has 15 amino acids.

V usage is TRBV2 and J usage is TRBJ1-4; D may be TRBD1 (5 bases). The CDR3 is 13 amino acids. Trimming cost V 8 bases and J 4 bases, with 11 bases left between them. Germline lookup yields CDR1 SNHLY and CDR2 FYNNEI. The CDR3 region has the DNA TGTGCCAGCGGAGGGGCCCTTAATGAAAAACTGTTTTTT. This codes for CASGGALNEKLFF.

This chain links TRBV12-3 or TRBV12-4 with TRBJ1-6; 7 nucleotides agree with TRBD1. The CDR3 covers 16 residues. Trimming cost V 5 bases and J 6 bases; bases outside gene matches: 10. CDR3: CASSPRQGASNSPLHF. CDR3 bases: TGTGCCAGCAGTCCCCGACAGGGCGCGAGTAATTCACCCCTCCACTTT.

A few counts support this clonotype. This chain joins TRBV28 and TRBJ2-7; D might be TRBD1 (5 bases). The CDR3 length is 12 residues. From germline, CDR1 is MDHEN and CDR2 SYDVKM. Between the trimmed V and J ends, which lost 7 bases and 5 bases, there was a span of 12 bases. CDR3 sequence: CASTNQGNEQYF. The CDR3 nucleotides are TGTGCCAGCACCAATCAGGGAAACGAGCAGTACTTC.

The chain carries TRBV12-3 or TRBV12-4 and TRBJ2-7; TRBD1 or TRBD2 may be the D gene (5 bases each). The CDR3 extends over 19 amino acids. The germline V and J ends were trimmed by 5 bases and 1 base, with 27 bases remaining between them. The CDR3 coding sequence is TGTGCCAGCAGTCGGGACGGTTTTGGGCCGCCACCCATTTCCTACGAGCAGTACTTC. Its translation: CASSRDGFGPPPISYEQYF.

The chain employs TRBV28 and TRBJ2-1; unclear D gene. CDR3 length: 10 amino acids. CDR1 is MDHEN, CDR2 SYDVKM, per germline. V was cut by 10 bases and J by 2 bases, with 3 bases left in between. In DNA, the CDR3 is TGTGCCACAACCTACAATGAGCAGTTCTTC. Amino acids: CATTYNEQFF.

The genes are TRBV5-1 and TRBJ2-2, with TRBD1 matching over 8 bases. The CDR3 loop spans 19 amino acids. Trimming cost V 0 bases and J 5 bases; bases outside gene matches: 15. Per the germline V gene, CDR1 is SGHRS and CDR2 is YFSETQ. CDR3 residues: CASSLAGIPRTGKTGELFF. The CDR3 DNA reads TGCGCCAGCAGCTTGGCCGGAATACCAAGGACAGGGAAAACCGGGGAGCTGTTTTTT.

The V call is TRBV4-1, the J call TRBJ2-7, with 7 bases lining up with TRBD1. Germline lookup yields CDR1 MGHRA and CDR2 YSYEKL. V gave up 4 bases and J gave up 2 bases; unmatched junction bases: 5. CDR3 length: 14 amino acids. The CDR3 DNA reads as TGCGCCAGCAGCCCACCGGGACAGCCCTACGAGCAGTACTTC. It codes for CASSPPGQPYEQYF.

On this clonotype: With a much larger clone just one base away, this may be a read error. This chain joins TRBV10-3 and TRBJ2-1; D uncertain. The CDR3 loop spans 12 amino acids. V was shortened by 3 bases and J by 11 bases, with 11 bases between the two germline ends. CDR1 ENHRY and CDR2 SYGVKD come from the germline V gene. The CDR3 nucleotides are TGTGCCATCAGTGAAGTATTGGGTAAGCAGTTCTTC. Translating it yields CAISEVLGKQFF.

This clonotype was counted a few times. The CDR3 sequence is CASSVGGGNQPQHF. DNA of the CDR3: TGCGCCAGCAGCGTTGGCGGAGGGAATCAGCCCCAGCATTTT. J is TRBJ1-5 and V is TRBV5-1; D is ambiguous. The length of the CDR3 is 14 residues. Trimming removed 4 bases from V and 4 bases from J, with 12 bases in between. Germline CDR1 and CDR2: SGHRS and YFSETQ.

The chain has TRBV4-2 and TRBJ1-5, with TRBD1 as a possible D gene (5 bases). The ends were cut back, 4 bases at V and 1 base at J, with 14 bases in the middle. There are 16 residues in the CDR3. CDR1 and CDR2 (germline): LGHNA, YNFKEQ. The CDR3 DNA reads as TGTGCCAGCAGCCGGGAGGGGCAGGGAAGCAATCAGCCCCAGCATTTT. Translated: CASSREGQGSNQPQHF.

In this sample, this clonotype turned up a few times. The rearrangement links TRBV29-1 to TRBJ2-3; 10 nucleotides align to TRBD2. Germline CDR1 and CDR2: SQVTM and ANQGSEA. V lost 6 bases and J lost 5; bases outside the gene matches: 8. This CDR3 spans 14 amino acids. The CDR3 sequence: CSVALAGVEDTQYF. CDR3 in DNA: TGCAGCGTCGCTCTAGCGGGGGTTGAAGATACGCAGTATTTT.